A selection of T cell receptor beta chains follows, all from one sample in a study of blood T cell repertoires in COVID-19. The assay was immunoSEQ multiplex PCR, and TCRdb's table has in-frame clones only and misses some. The sample carries some 150,000 clones, 80% recorded once. Source material: peripheral blood. The receptors shown here come from a man aged 55-75 years with acute or convalescent COVID-19. Both conserved end residues are part of each CDR3. The D gene is left open where the match is weak. The size field is filled for only some rows; it gives once, few, many or a size class.

V: TRBV7-8; size: .; D: .; J: TRBJ1-1; CDR3: CASSSSLGQHTEAFF; DNA: TGTGCCAGCAGCTCGAGTCTAGGACAGCATACTGAAGCTTTCTTT
V: TRBV19; size: .; D: .; J: TRBJ2-7; CDR3: CASSSNRGGEQYF; DNA: TGTGCCAGTAGTTCCAACAGGGGGGGCGAGCAGTACTTC
V: TRBV6-5; size: .; D: .; J: TRBJ1-2; CDR3: CASSSLRGNYGYTF; DNA: TGTGCCAGCAGTAGCCTCAGGGGTAACTATGGCTACACCTTC
V: TRBV5-4; size: .; D: .; J: TRBJ2-5; CDR3: CASSLAPAGETQYF; DNA: TGTGCCAGCAGCTTGGCCCCCGCGGGGGAGACCCAGTACTTC
V: TRBV9; size: .; D: .; J: TRBJ1-1; CDR3: CASGDGLNTEAFF; DNA: TGTGCCAGCGGCGACGGTTTGAACACTGAAGCTTTCTTT
V: TRBV5-1; size: .; D: TRBD1; J: TRBJ2-1; CDR3: CASRGTESEQFF; DNA: TGCGCCAGCAGGGGGACAGAGTCTGAGCAGTTCTTC
V: TRBV28; size: .; D: TRBD1; J: TRBJ1-2; CDR3: CASNPTGDSYTF; DNA: TGTGCCAGCAATCCGACAGGGGATTCCTACACCTTC
V: TRBV19; size: .; D: .; J: TRBJ1-2; CDR3: CASSLLANYGYTF; DNA: TGTGCCAGTAGTCTTTTAGCTAACTATGGCTACACCTTC
V: TRBV19; size: .; D: TRBD1; J: TRBJ1-5; CDR3: CASSIAGGQPQHF; DNA: TGTGCCAGTAGTATCGCAGGGGGTCAGCCCCAGCATTTT
V: TRBV7-3; size: .; D: TRBD1; J: TRBJ2-1; CDR3: CASSLTGGTTSHEQFF; DNA: TGTGCCAGCAGCTTGACAGGGGGCACAACATCCCATGAGCAGTTCTTC
V: TRBV5-1; size: .; D: TRBD1; J: TRBJ1-2; CDR3: CASSAGGSYGYTF; DNA: TGCGCCAGCAGCGCAGGGGGATCCTATGGCTACACCTTC
V: TRBV5-4; size: .; D: .; J: TRBJ1-4; CDR3: CASSLGQGMNEKLFF; DNA: TGTGCCAGCAGCTTGGGTCAGGGGATGAATGAAAAACTGTTTTTT
V: TRBV7-2; size: few; D: TRBD1; J: TRBJ1-5; CDR3: CASSPARQGGNQPQHF; DNA: TGTGCCAGCAGCCCCGCCAGACAGGGGGGCAATCAGCCCCAGCATTTT
V: TRBV2; size: once; D: TRBD2; J: TRBJ2-3; CDR3: CASSEGLGTQYF; DNA: TGTGCCAGCAGTGAGGGACTAGGGACGCAGTATTTT
V: TRBV6-1; size: once; D: .; J: TRBJ1-2; CDR3: CASRSVQGMRYTF; DNA: TGTGCCAGCAGATCAGTACAGGGAATGCGCTACACCTTC
V: TRBV19; size: .; D: TRBD1; J: TRBJ1-1; CDR3: CASSRTGTLNTEAFF; DNA: TGTGCCAGTAGTAGGACAGGAACCTTGAACACTGAAGCTTTCTTT
V: TRBV18; size: .; D: .; J: TRBJ1-5; CDR3: CASSPSTDSNQPQHF; DNA: TGTGCCAGCTCCCCGTCGACAGATAGCAATCAGCCCCAGCATTTT
V: TRBV29-1; size: .; D: TRBD2; J: TRBJ2-7; CDR3: CSGGTSGSGEQYF; DNA: TGCAGCGGGGGGACTAGCGGGAGCGGTGAGCAGTACTTC
V: TRBV4-3; size: .; D: TRBD2; J: TRBJ2-7; CDR3: CASSQDSGTLAEQYF; DNA: TGCGCCAGCAGCCAAGATAGCGGGACTCTCGCTGAGCAGTACTTC
V: TRBV11-3; size: .; D: TRBD2; J: TRBJ2-1; CDR3: CASSLGGGRGEQFF; DNA: TGTGCCAGCAGCTTAGGGGGCGGGAGAGGCGAGCAGTTCTTC
V: TRBV6-5; size: few; D: TRBD2; J: TRBJ2-7; CDR3: CASSYRTGLAGSEQYF; DNA: TGTGCCAGCAGTTACAGGACCGGACTAGCGGGAAGCGAGCAGTACTTC
V: TRBV5-1; size: .; D: TRBD2; J: TRBJ2-5; CDR3: CASSPQTSGRGETQYF; DNA: TGCGCCAGCAGCCCGCAGACTAGCGGGAGAGGGGAGACCCAGTACTTC
V: TRBV7-2; size: .; D: TRBD1; J: TRBJ1-5; CDR3: CASSLTGGQPQHF; DNA: TGTGCCAGCAGCCTGACAGGGGGCCAGCCCCAGCATTTT
V: TRBV15; size: .; D: TRBD1; J: TRBJ1-5; CDR3: CATQRNRGREPQHF; DNA: TGTGCCACACAAAGAAACAGGGGGCGAGAGCCCCAGCATTTT
V: TRBV27; size: once; D: TRBD2; J: TRBJ2-1; CDR3: CASRSLAGAYNEQFF; DNA: TGTGCCAGCAGATCACTAGCGGGAGCCTACAATGAGCAGTTCTTC
V: TRBV4-2; size: .; D: .; J: TRBJ1-4; CDR3: CASSQEAGTNEKLFF; DNA: TGTGCCAGCAGCCAAGAGGCGGGGACTAATGAAAAACTGTTTTTT
V: TRBV6-2/TRBV6-3; size: .; D: .; J: TRBJ1-5; CDR3: CASSRLREPQHF; DNA: TGTGCCAGCAGTCGCTTGAGGGAGCCCCAGCATTTT
V: TRBV6-5; size: .; D: TRBD1; J: TRBJ1-2; CDR3: CASSYRDRGNYGYTF; DNA: TGTGCCAGCAGTTACAGGGACAGGGGGAACTATGGCTACACCTTC
V: TRBV12-5; size: .; D: .; J: TRBJ1-4; CDR3: CASVQRGGGPSPRSTNEKLFF; DNA: TGTGCTAGTGTCCAAAGGGGGGGCGGTCCGAGCCCTAGATCAACTAATGAAAAACTGTTTTTT
V: TRBV7-2; size: once; D: .; J: TRBJ2-3; CDR3: CASSFGIVAADTQYF; DNA: TGTGCCAGCAGCTTTGGAATAGTAGCGGCAGATACGCAGTATTTT
V: TRBV21-1; size: .; D: .; J: TRBJ2-1; CDR3: CASSKVLGTSGGNEQFF; DNA: TGTGCCAGCAGCAAAGTATTAGGGACTAGCGGCGGTAATGAGCAGTTCTTC
V: TRBV7-9; size: .; D: TRBD1; J: TRBJ1-2; CDR3: CASSPGTGLYGYTF; DNA: TGTGCCAGCAGCCCGGGGACAGGACTGTATGGCTACACCTTC
V: TRBV7-9; size: .; D: .; J: TRBJ2-3; CDR3: CASSLGYYGDTQYF; DNA: TGTGCCAGCAGCTTAGGATATTACGGAGATACGCAGTATTTT
V: TRBV28; size: .; D: .; J: TRBJ1-4; CDR3: CASSKNTGSGEKLFF; DNA: TGTGCCAGCAGCAAAAACACAGGGAGTGGTGAAAAACTGTTTTTT
V: TRBV9; size: .; D: .; J: TRBJ2-7; CDR3: CASSVVWGMGHLYEQYF; DNA: TGTGCCAGCAGCGTAGTTTGGGGGATGGGACACCTTTACGAGCAGTACTTC
V: TRBV5-4; size: .; D: .; J: TRBJ1-3; CDR3: CASSSGRSSGNTIYF; DNA: TGTGCCAGCAGTTCGGGGAGATCCTCTGGAAACACCATATATTTT
V: TRBV6-5; size: .; D: TRBD2; J: TRBJ2-7; CDR3: CASRSAGGYEQYF; DNA: TGTGCCAGCCGCTCCGCGGGGGGGTACGAGCAGTACTTC
V: TRBV5-6; size: .; D: .; J: TRBJ1-4; CDR3: CASSLGHEEEKLFF; DNA: TGTGCCAGCAGCCTGGGCCATGAGGAGGAAAAACTGTTTTTT
V: TRBV7-2; size: .; D: .; J: TRBJ1-5; CDR3: CASSLVGSWRQPQHF; DNA: TGTGCCAGCAGCTTAGTTGGTTCTTGGCGGCAGCCCCAGCATTTT